This TCR beta chain was identified in a study of radiotherapy plus CTLA-4 blockade in lung cancer. Overall study: For 15% to 20% of patients, objective responses occurred, and approximately 30% had disease control.

Germline V gives CDR1 LGHNA, CDR2 YNFKEQ. Trimming removed 0 bases from V and 5 bases from J, with 14 bases in between. The CDR3 sequence is 15 residues long. Chemo-refractory metastatic non-small-cell lung cancer patients underwent focal radiation alongside CTLA-4 blockade with ipilimumab. On this clone itself: Its antigen is undetermined.

Study-wide results and caveats: Reportedly, early blood T cell clone dynamics best predicted response, with interferon-beta. Following radiotherapy plus ipilimumab, tumor-derived TCR clones expanded in the blood.

The repertoire was sequenced with immunoSEQ multiplex PCR; TCRdb's copy has only in-frame clones and lacks some. Of approximately 77,000 clones in the sample, 84% were seen once. The rearrangement links TRBV4-2 to TRBJ2-7, with a possible D match to TRBD1 (7 bases). The sequence derives from a human donor with non-small cell lung cancer who had stable disease on radiotherapy plus ipilimumab. Sequencing used peripheral blood, obtained from a patient treated with radiotherapy plus ipilimumab. CDR3 DNA sequence: TGTGCCAGCAGCCAAGAGACAGGGAGGATTCACGAGCAGTACTTC. Its protein is CASSQETGRIHEQYF.